The rows below give T cell receptor beta chains drawn from one sample of a study of vaccination and CD4 T cells after COVID-19. TCRdb redid the calling of the PCR reads with MiXCR, one entry per CDR3 protein. The sample lists about 20,000 distinct CDR3 sequences; roughly half were seen once. Their antigens are not known. Sequencing used CD4+ T cells from blood, cultured in vitro. Source of these receptors: a human donor who had recovered from COVID-19. The CDR3 runs from the conserved cysteine through the conserved F or W. The order of the fields is clone size, J gene, V gene, D gene, CDR3 protein, CDR3 DNA. D genes are given only for firm matches. Size is stated for part of the rows, as once, few or many counts, or as a class when the clone is expanded.

size: NA
J: TRBJ1-5
V: TRBV24-1
D: TRBD1
CDR3: CATAPGQGIVADQPQHF
DNA: TGTGCCACCGCTCCGGGACAGGGTATTGTAGCAGATCAGCCCCAGCATTTT

size: NA
J: TRBJ2-7
V: TRBV4-1
D: TRBD1
CDR3: CASSQDPQGTYEQYF
DNA: TGCGCCAGCAGCCAAGATCCACAGGGGACCTACGAGCAGTACTTC

size: NA
J: TRBJ2-3
V: TRBV15
D: TRBD2
CDR3: CATGRGSGGTDTQYF
DNA: TGTGCCACCGGAAGAGGCAGCGGGGGCACAGATACGCAGTATTTT

size: NA
J: TRBJ2-5
V: TRBV7-2
D: NA
CDR3: CASSLGAGETQYF
DNA: TGTGCCAGCAGCTTAGGGGCCGGGGAGACCCAGTACTTC

size: NA
J: TRBJ1-2
V: TRBV30
D: NA
CDR3: CAWRRTALWPGRYGYTF
DNA: TGTGCCTGGCGACGCACCGCACTCTGGCCGGGACGCTATGGCTACACCTTC

size: NA
J: TRBJ2-3
V: TRBV19
D: TRBD1
CDR3: CASSTGTAKYTDTQYF
DNA: TGTGCCAGTAGTACGGGGACAGCGAAATACACAGATACGCAGTATTTT

size: NA
J: TRBJ2-1
V: TRBV7-2
D: TRBD2
CDR3: CASSSDSGTRLLSEQFF
DNA: TGTGCCAGCAGCTCGGACTCCGGGACTAGGCTTCTCAGTGAGCAGTTCTTC

size: NA
J: TRBJ2-1
V: TRBV3-1
D: TRBD1
CDR3: CASSSGTGVPNEQFF
DNA: TGTGCCAGCAGCTCTGGGACAGGGGTTCCCAATGAGCAGTTCTTC

size: NA
J: TRBJ1-1
V: TRBV10-3
D: NA
CDR3: CAISEGLIEAFF
DNA: TGTGCCATCAGTGAGGGACTGATTGAAGCTTTCTTT

size: few
J: TRBJ2-5
V: TRBV10-1
D: TRBD1
CDR3: CASSDPQGAGQETQYF
DNA: TGCGCCAGCAGTGATCCACAGGGGGCAGGTCAAGAGACCCAGTACTTC

size: once
J: TRBJ2-7
V: TRBV28
D: TRBD2
CDR3: CASSLPGSGNDEQYF
DNA: TGTGCCAGCAGTCTCCCTGGTAGCGGGAACGACGAGCAGTACTTC

size: once
J: TRBJ2-5
V: TRBV28
D: NA
CDR3: CASSLRDEGRETQYF
DNA: TGTGCCAGCAGTTTAAGGGATGAGGGGCGGGAGACCCAGTACTTC

size: NA
J: TRBJ2-5
V: TRBV20-1
D: NA
CDR3: CSARDRIGGLGTQYF
DNA: TGCAGTGCTAGAGATCGGATCGGAGGGCTGGGGACCCAGTACTTC

size: NA
J: TRBJ2-2
V: TRBV11-2
D: NA
CDR3: CASSWSLNTGELFF
DNA: TGTGCCAGCAGCTGGTCTCTGAACACCGGGGAGCTGTTTTTT

size: NA
J: TRBJ2-5
V: TRBV7-7
D: NA
CDR3: CASSLGTWASETQYF
DNA: TGTGCTAGCAGCTTGGGGACATGGGCGTCTGAGACCCAGTACTTC

size: NA
J: TRBJ2-7
V: TRBV6-5
D: TRBD1
CDR3: CASSYLGTGDLSTYEQYF
DNA: TGTGCCAGCAGTTACCTCGGGACAGGGGACCTATCAACCTACGAGCAGTACTTC

size: few
J: TRBJ1-1
V: TRBV30
D: NA
CDR3: CAWSGLQVGEAFF
DNA: TGTGCCTGGAGTGGGCTACAGGTTGGTGAAGCTTTCTTT

size: NA
J: TRBJ2-3
V: TRBV18
D: NA
CDR3: CASSPEGDLRTDTQYF
DNA: TGTGCCAGCTCCCCGGAAGGAGACCTACGCACAGATACGCAGTATTTT

size: NA
J: TRBJ2-6
V: TRBV2
D: TRBD2
CDR3: CASTRMAGDLGANVLTF
DNA: TGTGCCAGCACTCGAATGGCGGGGGACCTTGGGGCCAACGTCCTGACTTTC

size: NA
J: TRBJ1-6
V: TRBV15
D: NA
CDR3: CATSKGQNNSPLHF
DNA: TGTGCCACCAGCAAAGGACAGAATAATTCACCCCTCCACTTT

size: NA
J: TRBJ1-1
V: TRBV30
D: TRBD1
CDR3: CARDRGLTGTEAFF
DNA: TGTGCCCGGGACAGGGGGCTCACGGGCACTGAAGCTTTCTTT

size: NA
J: TRBJ2-1
V: TRBV21-1
D: NA
CDR3: CASSPSGGHGEQFF
DNA: TGTGCCAGCAGCCCCAGCGGGGGGCACGGGGAGCAGTTCTTC

size: few
J: TRBJ2-3
V: TRBV27
D: TRBD2
CDR3: CASSRGLALGDTQYF
DNA: TGTGCCAGCAGCCGGGGACTAGCTCTAGGGGATACGCAGTATTTT

size: NA
J: TRBJ2-7
V: TRBV28
D: TRBD1
CDR3: CASSLPQGRRDYEQYF
DNA: TGTGCCAGCAGTTTACCACAGGGGCGAAGGGACTACGAGCAGTACTTC

size: NA
J: TRBJ1-1
V: TRBV5-1
D: TRBD1
CDR3: CASSLAPGQDTEAFF
DNA: TGCGCCAGCAGCTTGGCCCCGGGACAGGACACTGAAGCTTTCTTT

size: NA
J: TRBJ1-5
V: TRBV6-2/TRBV6-3
D: NA
CDR3: CASRETDSNQPQHF
DNA: TGTGCCAGCAGGGAGACAGATAGCAATCAGCCCCAGCATTTT

size: NA
J: TRBJ1-5
V: TRBV6-2/TRBV6-3
D: NA
CDR3: CASRVGSTYSNQPQHF
DNA: TGTGCCAGCAGAGTCGGTAGCACATATAGCAATCAGCCCCAGCATTTT

size: NA
J: TRBJ2-7
V: TRBV20-1
D: NA
CDR3: CSARDRGMGPYEQYF
DNA: TGCAGTGCTAGAGATAGGGGTATGGGCCCCTACGAGCAGTACTTC

size: NA
J: TRBJ2-7
V: TRBV6-1
D: TRBD1
CDR3: CASNFGQAHGEQYF
DNA: TGTGCCAGCAACTTCGGACAGGCCCATGGGGAGCAGTACTTC

size: NA
J: TRBJ1-3
V: TRBV6-1
D: TRBD1
CDR3: CASILQGAGNTIYF
DNA: TGTGCCAGCATTTTACAGGGGGCTGGAAACACCATATATTTT

size: NA
J: TRBJ1-2
V: TRBV2
D: TRBD1
CDR3: CASRRDRDNYGYTF
DNA: TGTGCCTCACGCCGGGACAGGGATAACTATGGCTACACCTTC

size: NA
J: TRBJ2-7
V: TRBV12-3/TRBV12-4
D: NA
CDR3: CASRRRDYEQYF
DNA: TGTGCCAGCAGGCGCCGGGACTACGAGCAGTACTTC

size: NA
J: TRBJ2-1
V: TRBV28
D: NA
CDR3: CASSPNPGGNEQFF
DNA: TGTGCCAGCAGTCCTAACCCCGGAGGCAATGAGCAGTTCTTC

size: NA
J: TRBJ2-5
V: TRBV24-1
D: NA
CDR3: CATSVPGKETQYF
DNA: TGTGCCACCAGTGTCCCAGGGAAAGAGACCCAGTACTTC

size: NA
J: TRBJ2-3
V: TRBV6-1
D: NA
CDR3: CASKETHGADTQYF
DNA: TGTGCCAGCAAAGAGACTCACGGGGCAGATACGCAGTATTTT

size: NA
J: TRBJ1-3
V: TRBV6-1
D: NA
CDR3: CASHSSGNTIYF
DNA: TGTGCCAGCCATTCCTCTGGAAACACCATATATTTT